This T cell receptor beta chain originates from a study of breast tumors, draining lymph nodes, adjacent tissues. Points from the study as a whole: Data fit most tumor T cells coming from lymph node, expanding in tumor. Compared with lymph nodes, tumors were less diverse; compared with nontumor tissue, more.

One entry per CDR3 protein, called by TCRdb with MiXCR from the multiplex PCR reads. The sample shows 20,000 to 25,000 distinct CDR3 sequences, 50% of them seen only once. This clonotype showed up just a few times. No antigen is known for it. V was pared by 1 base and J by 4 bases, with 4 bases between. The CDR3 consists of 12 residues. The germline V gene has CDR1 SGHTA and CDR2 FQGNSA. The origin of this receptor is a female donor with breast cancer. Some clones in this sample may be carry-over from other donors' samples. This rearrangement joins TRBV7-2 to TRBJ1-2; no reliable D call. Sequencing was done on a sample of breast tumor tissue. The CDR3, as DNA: TGTGCCAGCAGCTTAGAGGGCTATGGCTACACCTTC. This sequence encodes CASSLEGYGYTF.